This record concerns one T cell receptor (beta chain) sequence. The CDR3 is 11 residues long. Germline assignment: CDR1 MDHEN and CDR2 SYDVKM. The ends were cut back, 6 bases at V and 3 bases at J, with 6 bases in the middle. Per the study methods: For nucleated cells, counts were estimated from reference gene primer amplification. Sequenced by immunoSEQ multiplex PCR; TCRdb stores in-frame clones only, minus some. Clonal size and the V and J genes are those of that table, whereas D and trimming came from the DNA. The sample lists 150,000 or so clones, roughly 84% seen once, with 3.5% to 4.5% in the top ten. The data were taken from a study of blood T cell repertoires in COVID-19. The overall study: Some COVID-19 samples were acute and others convalescent; all came from the United States, Italy and Spain. T cells, B-cell-depleted T cells, or PBMCs provided the cDNA or gDNA that served as material.

Material for sequencing was peripheral blood. The chain combines TRBV28 with TRBJ2-7, with D unclear. This TCR came from an older woman with acute or convalescent COVID-19. The CDR3 sequence is CASRTDYEQYF. In DNA form, the CDR3 reads TGTGCCAGCAGGACTGACTACGAGCAGTACTTC.